The source of this T cell receptor beta chain is a study of shared clonotypes between healthy human individuals. Germline CDR1 MNHNS, CDR2 SASEGT. V was trimmed by 7 bases and J by 1 base, leaving 11 bases between them. This CDR3 is built from 14 residues. Per the authors' pipeline: With immunoSEQ giving junction-only sequences and no quality scores, filtering differed. Assay used: immunoSEQ multiplex PCR; TCRdb lists only in-frame clones, some missing. For V, J and clone size, that table is used; D and trimming come from the DNA. The sample carries a few million clones, over 90% recorded once. Sequencing used naive CD4+ T cells from PBMCs. As for subset: CD45RA+ positively selected. The chain joins TRBV6-1 to TRBJ2-1, with a possible D match to TRBD2 (5 bases). The TCR comes from a man aged 18 to 29 in good health. Some clones in this sample may be carry-over from other donors' samples. The CDR3 protein is CASNGGFSYNEQFF. CDR3 coding DNA: TGTGCCAGCAACGGCGGGTTTTCCTACAATGAGCAGTTCTTC.